This TCR beta chain was found in a study of patients and donors after allogeneic stem cell transplantation. Unmatched junction bases numbered 6, after V lost 7 bases and J lost 7 bases. The CDR3 runs to 13 residues. TCRdb re-called the RT-PCR reads with MiXCR, one entry per CDR3 protein. Here the sample spans tens of thousands of distinct CDR3 sequences, around 5% being singletons. Many counts were recorded for this clonotype. Sequenced input: blood, either unsorted or a sorted T cell fraction (not recorded which). The receptor comes from a human donor who was either an allogeneic HSCT recipient or a stem cell or donor lymphocyte infusion donor (not recorded which). It is not recorded whose cells these are; they may come from a transplant donor. V usage is TRBV12-3 or TRBV12-4 and J usage is TRBJ1-5, with TRBD1 identical over 8 bases. CDR3 bases: TGTGCCAGCACCGCAGGGGGCGGGCAGCCCCAGCATTTT. Its protein product is CASTAGGGQPQHF.